This T cell receptor (beta chain) was sequenced in a study of response to subunit inactivated influenza vaccine. Per the germline V gene, CDR1 is MNHNS and CDR2 is SASEGT. The CDR3 sequence is 15 residues long. V gave up 6 bases and J gave up 7 bases; unmatched junction bases: 8. A single record per CDR3 protein comes from TCRdb applying MiXCR to the RT-PCR reads. The profile covers 150,000 or so distinct CDR3 sequences, with over 8.5% appearing a single time and around 40% taken by the ten largest. A few counts support this clonotype. The sample was CD8+ T cells sorted from PBMCs, taken roughly 24 months after vaccination. The clonotype comes from a man aged 45 to 75 who received an inactivated influenza vaccine. The chain couples TRBV6-1 to TRBJ2-1; 11 nucleotides align to TRBD2. The CDR3 here is CASSPTSGSNNEQFF. The CDR3 bases are TGTGCCAGCAGCCCAACTAGCGGGAGTAATAATGAGCAGTTCTTC.